Presented here are 17 T cell receptor beta chains from one specimen sequenced in a study of T cells after yellow fever vaccination (dated by TCRdb to the late 2010s). Sample treatment or condition, as interpreted from the label and publication: live attenuated yellow fever vaccine strain. Library creation used 5' RACE. TCRdb lists the instrument as Illumina HiSeq 2500. TCRdb cleaned the public reads at Q25 with fastp, built clones with MiXCR and kept in-frame beta chains. Under each unique CDR3 protein, matching rows form one entry showing the most common genes and DNA. The sample table contains under 300,000 distinct CDR3 sequences; only one count was recorded for 10% to 15% of them. About 0.51% of the sample goes to the ten largest clones. The material was CD4+ T cells sorted from PBMCs, obtained 45 days after the yellow fever booster vaccination. These receptor sequences come from a man aged 25 to 40 who received the YFV17D yellow fever vaccine.

This clonotype was counted many times. This chain joins TRBV7-2 and TRBJ2-5, with D unresolved. The V gene's germline CDR1 is SGHTA and CDR2 FQGNSA. This CDR3 has 11 residues. Trimming removed 1 base from V and 5 bases from J, with 2 bases in between. CDR3 in DNA: TGTGCCAGCAGCTTAGTTGAGACCCAGTACTTC. Amino acids: CASSLVETQYF.

In DNA, the CDR3 is TGTGCCAGCAGTGTCGCTAGGGGACACTACAATGAGCAGTTCTTC. Its translation is CASSVARGHYNEQFF. The genes are TRBV12-3 or TRBV12-4 and TRBJ2-1; TRBD1 is a possible D gene (6 bases). The CDR3 runs to 15 residues. V lost 5 bases and J lost 3, with 14 bases in between.

This clonotype was found a few times. CDR3 in amino acids: CASSLSGSPAGANVLTF. The CDR3, as DNA: TGTGCCAGCAGTTTAAGCGGGAGTCCGGCTGGGGCCAACGTCCTGACTTTC. The chain has TRBV12-3 or TRBV12-4 and TRBJ2-6; 8 bases line up with TRBD2. The CDR3 extends over 17 amino acids. V lost 2 bases, J lost 2 bases, and 5 bases stayed unmatched.

This clonotype appeared a few times. In DNA, the CDR3 is TGTGCCAGCAGCCCCCCTAGCGGGAGGCATGCAGATACGCAGTATTTT. This sequence encodes CASSPPSGRHADTQYF. The J gene is TRBJ2-3, the V gene TRBV11-2; 11 bases are shared with TRBD2. Germline trimming cut 5 bases from V and 4 bases from J; bases unmatched to any gene: 8. This CDR3 has 16 residues. The V gene's germline CDR1 is SGHAT and CDR2 FQNNGV.

This clonotype was observed a handful of times. The rearrangement uses TRBV4-3 and TRBJ1-4; D remains ambiguous. This CDR3 has 15 amino acids. Deletions cut 3 bases from V and 4 bases from J, with 12 bases between. Germline CDR1 and CDR2: LGHNA and YSLEER. DNA for the CDR3: TGCGCCAGCAGCCAGCCTGAGTTGGGTAATGAAAAACTGTTTTTT. It yields the protein CASSQPELGNEKLFF.

The chain has TRBV5-1 and TRBJ2-2, with TRBD2 identical over 11 bases. Germline V gene sequence: CDR1 SGHRS, CDR2 YFSETQ. This CDR3 spans 16 amino acids. V gave up 1 base and J gave up 3 bases; unmatched junction bases: 2. CDR3: CASSLRGLADTGELFF. The CDR3 DNA is TGCGCCAGCAGCTTGAGGGGACTAGCGGACACCGGGGAGCTGTTTTTT.

This clonotype was seen many times. The CDR3, as DNA: TGTGCCAGCAGTTTGAGAGCGGATGCCTACGAGCAGTACTTC. It is translated as CASSLRADAYEQYF. The J gene is TRBJ2-7, the V gene TRBV12-3 or TRBV12-4; a weak D match, TRBD2 (5 bases). V lost 3 bases to trimming and J lost 2 bases, with 11 bases between them. The CDR3 totals 14 residues.

This clonotype has more than one count but fewer than ten. Germline and junction disagree at one end, which may indicate a read error. The V and J genes are TRBV7-7 and TRBJ2-3, with 10 bases aligning to TRBD2. The germline V gene encodes CDR1 SSHAT and CDR2 FNYEAQ (reference sequence). The length of the CDR3 is 15 residues. In DNA form, the CDR3 reads TGTGCTAGCAGTCCGATTACTAGCGGGGCGGATACGCAGTATTTT. Its translation: CASSPITSGADTQYF.

In its sample, this clonotype was seen a few times. V is TRBV7-2 and J is TRBJ1-3; D is undetermined. The germline V and J ends were trimmed by 5 bases and 1 base, with 9 bases remaining between them. Germline V CDR1 and CDR2: SGHTA, FQGNSA. The CDR3 loop spans 14 amino acids. The CDR3 sequence: CASSPLGSGNTIYF. CDR3 in DNA: TGTGCCAGCAGCCCCCTGGGGTCTGGAAACACCATATATTTT.

The chain's CDR3 is CASSPGQSRDTIYF. DNA of the CDR3: TGCGCCAGCAGCCCCGGACAGAGCCGCGACACCATATATTTT. V gene TRBV5-1 combines with J gene TRBJ1-3, with D perhaps TRBD1 (6 bases). Germline V gene data show CDR1 as SGHRS and CDR2 as YFSETQ. This CDR3 has 14 amino acids. V shed 4 bases and J shed 8 bases, with 16 bases lying between them. The entire variable domain, with the rest obtained from reference TRBV5-1 and TRBJ1-3, is as follows: KAGVTQTPRYLIKTRGQQVTLSCSPISGHRSVSWYQQTPGQGLQFLFEYFSETQRNKGNFPGRFSGRQFSNSRSEMNVSTLELGDSALYLCASSPGQSRDTIYFGEGSWLTVV.

This sequence joins TRBV20-1 and TRBJ1-2; the D is unclear. This CDR3 has 13 residues. The germline V gene encodes CDR1 DFQATT and CDR2 SNEGSKA (reference sequence). The V and J ends lost 3 bases and 3 bases respectively, with 11 bases between them. The CDR3 DNA reads TGCAGTGCTAGTTCCAGTAGATACTATGGCTACACCTTC. Its translation: CSASSSRYYGYTF.

There are a few counts of this clonotype. The genes are TRBV6-1 and TRBJ1-1; a possible D gene is TRBD1 (6 bases). The CDR3 contains 15 residues. V was pared by 4 bases and J by 0 bases, with 12 bases between. CDR1 and CDR2 (germline): MNHNS, SASEGT. CDR3 region: CASSARQALNTEAFF. CDR3 DNA: TGTGCCAGCAGTGCCAGACAGGCCCTGAACACTGAAGCTTTCTTT.

This clonotype was found a few times. This sequence joins TRBV20-1 and TRBJ2-5, with D unclear. The V gene's germline CDR1 is DFQATT and CDR2 SNEGSKA (reference sequence). Trimming took off 4 bases at V and 1 base at J, with 7 bases between the two ends. This CDR3 contains 12 residues. The CDR3 loop is CSAIVRQETQYF. The CDR3 DNA reads as TGCAGTGCTATAGTCCGCCAAGAGACCCAGTACTTC.

This rearrangement joins TRBV12-3 or TRBV12-4 to TRBJ2-2, with 10 bases fitting TRBD2. With 6 bases clipped from V and 4 bases from J, the junction kept 8 bases outside the gene matches. CDR3 length: 16 residues. CDR3 nucleotide sequence: TGTGCCAGCAGACCGAGCGGGAGGGTTGGCACCGGGGAGCTGTTTTTT. Translated, it gives CASRPSGRVGTGELFF.

The J gene is TRBJ2-1, the V gene TRBV30, with 7 bases matching TRBD1. The CDR3 contains 15 residues. Germline CDR1 GTSNPN, CDR2 SVGIG (reference sequence). After removal of 5 bases from V and 3 bases from J, the junction contained 10 bases not matched to a gene. The CDR3 coding sequence is TGTGCCTGGGGCCGAGGGACAGCGAACTACAATGAGCAGTTCTTC. This codes for CAWGRGTANYNEQFF.

V is TRBV7-2 and J is TRBJ2-2; no clear D. This CDR3 spans 15 amino acids. The ends were cut back, 1 base at V and 4 bases at J, with 10 bases in the middle. Per the germline V gene, CDR1 is SGHTA and CDR2 is FQGNSA. The CDR3 sequence: CASSLEFRITGELFF. For the CDR3, the DNA is TGTGCCAGCAGCTTAGAATTCAGGATCACCGGGGAGCTGTTTTTT.

CDR3: CASSYSWGDPYYEQYF. DNA of the CDR3: TGTGCCAGCAGTTACTCGTGGGGGGACCCCTACTACGAGCAGTACTTC. This sequence joins TRBV6-5 and TRBJ2-7, with D perhaps TRBD2 (6 bases). This CDR3 is 16 amino acids long. V lost 0 bases to trimming and J lost 3 bases, with 15 bases between them. Germline V gives CDR1 MNHEY, CDR2 SVGAGI.